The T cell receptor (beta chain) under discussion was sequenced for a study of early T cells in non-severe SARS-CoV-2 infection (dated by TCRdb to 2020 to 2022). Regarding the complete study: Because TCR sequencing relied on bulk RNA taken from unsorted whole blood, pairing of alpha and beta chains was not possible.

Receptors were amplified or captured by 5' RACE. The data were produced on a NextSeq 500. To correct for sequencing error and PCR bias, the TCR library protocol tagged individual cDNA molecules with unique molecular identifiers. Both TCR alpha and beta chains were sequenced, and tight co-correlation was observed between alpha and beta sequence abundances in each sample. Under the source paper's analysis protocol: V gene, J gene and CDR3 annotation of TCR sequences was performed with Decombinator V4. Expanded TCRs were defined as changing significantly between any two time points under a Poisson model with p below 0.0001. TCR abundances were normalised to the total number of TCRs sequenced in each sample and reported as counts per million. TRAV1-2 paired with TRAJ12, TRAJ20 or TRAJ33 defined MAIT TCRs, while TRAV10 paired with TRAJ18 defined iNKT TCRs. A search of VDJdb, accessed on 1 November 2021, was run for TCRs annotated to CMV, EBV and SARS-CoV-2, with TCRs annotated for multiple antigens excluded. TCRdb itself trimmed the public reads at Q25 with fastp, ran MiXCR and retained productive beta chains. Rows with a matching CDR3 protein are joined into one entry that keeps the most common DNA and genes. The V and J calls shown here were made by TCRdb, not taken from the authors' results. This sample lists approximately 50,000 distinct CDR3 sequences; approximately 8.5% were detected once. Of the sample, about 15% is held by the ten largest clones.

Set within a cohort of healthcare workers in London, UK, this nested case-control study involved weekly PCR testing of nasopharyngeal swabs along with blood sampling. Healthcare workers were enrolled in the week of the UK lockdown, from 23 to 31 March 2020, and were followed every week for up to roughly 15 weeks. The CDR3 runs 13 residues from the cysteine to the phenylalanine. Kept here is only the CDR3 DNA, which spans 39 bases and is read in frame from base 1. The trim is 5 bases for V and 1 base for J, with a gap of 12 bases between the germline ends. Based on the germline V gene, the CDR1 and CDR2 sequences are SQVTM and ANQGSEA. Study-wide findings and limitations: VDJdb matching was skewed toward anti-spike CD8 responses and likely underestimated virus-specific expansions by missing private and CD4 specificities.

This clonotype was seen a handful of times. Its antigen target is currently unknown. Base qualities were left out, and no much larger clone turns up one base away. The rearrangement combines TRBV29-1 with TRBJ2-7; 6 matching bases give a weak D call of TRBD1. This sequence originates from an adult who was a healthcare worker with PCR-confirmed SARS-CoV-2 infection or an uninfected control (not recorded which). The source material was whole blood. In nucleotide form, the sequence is TGCAGCGTTTTGCGGACAGCGTCCTACGAGCAGTACTTC. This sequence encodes CSVLRTASYEQYF.